The text below deals with one TCR beta chain. Sequencing of TCR beta was performed on blood CD8+ and CD4+ T cells. Reverse transcription of roughly 0.45 to 1 ug RNA was carried out with random hexamers. MiXCR, applied by TCRdb to the immunoSEQ multiplex PCR reads, yields one record per CDR3 protein. Seen here are some 200,000 distinct CDR3 sequences, 90% to 95% observed once, and the top ten hold over 0.1%. These data come from a study of CD8 T cells in Susac syndrome. The CDR3 loop spans 12 amino acids. Germline V gene lookup returns CDR1 KGHDR and CDR2 SFDVKD. V was clipped by 3 bases and J by 5 bases, with 6 bases between them.

The TCR was taken from a human donor with multiple sclerosis. This chain links TRBV24-1 with TRBJ1-2; D is unresolved. The sequenced material came from CD8+ T cells from PBMCs. CDR3 coding DNA: TGTGCCACCAGTGATGGGCGGTATGGCTACACCTTC. Translation gives CATSDGRYGYTF.